The 27 T cell receptor beta chains below all came from one sample that was sequenced in a study of neurological immune-mediated disorders. The sample's time point: technical triplicate 3. One entry per CDR3 protein results from TCRdb running MiXCR on the 5' RACE reads. The sample has about 44,000 distinct CDR3 sequences, about a fifth seen once. The sample consisted of PBMCs. The receptor source for this set is a man between 60 and 75 years old with HTLV-1-associated myelopathy (HAM/TSP).

CDR3 nucleotides: TGCGCCAGCAGCTTCGGACAGAGGGACGAGCAGTACTTC. Translation gives CASSFGQRDEQYF. V gene TRBV5-1 combines with J gene TRBJ2-7; possible D gene TRBD1, 6 bases. V gave up 2 bases and J gave up 5 bases, with 11 bases separating them. The CDR3 spans 13 residues. Germline V gives CDR1 SGHRS, CDR2 YFSETQ.

The rearrangement joins TRBV4-3 to TRBJ2-7; D is unresolved. The germline V gene has CDR1 LGHNA and CDR2 YSLEER. This CDR3 contains 15 residues. Deletions cut 3 bases from V and 5 bases from J, with 17 bases between. The CDR3 loop is CASSQGGNGRDEQYF. The CDR3 DNA is TGCGCCAGCAGCCAGGGTGGGAACGGCCGGGACGAGCAGTACTTC.

The sample holds many counts of this clonotype. The V and J genes are TRBV4-1 and TRBJ1-1; the D gene is possibly TRBD1 (5 bases). Germline values: CDR1 MGHRA, CDR2 YSYEKL. Trimming left V 2 bases short and J 7 bases short, with 11 bases between. This CDR3 is 13 amino acids long. Here the CDR3 reads CASSQYLGGEAFF. The CDR3 bases are TGCGCCAGCAGCCAATACTTGGGGGGTGAAGCTTTCTTT.

The genes are TRBV7-8 and TRBJ2-3; the match to TRBD2 covers 8 bases. V lost 5 bases and J lost 2; bases outside the gene matches: 9. Per germline, CDR1 SGHVS and CDR2 FQNEAQ. The CDR3 spans 16 residues. The chain's CDR3 is CASSLRLAPFTDTQYF. In DNA, the CDR3 is TGTGCCAGCAGCCTAAGACTAGCGCCTTTCACAGATACGCAGTATTTT. Together with reference TRBV7-8 and TRBJ2-3, the CDR3 gives the full variable domain: GAGVSQSPRYKVAKRGQDVALRCDPISGHVSLFWYQQALGQGPEFLTYFQNEAQLDKSGLPSDRFFAERPEGSVSTLKIQRTQQEDSAVYLCASSLRLAPFTDTQYFGPGTRLTVL.

This clonotype was seen at least ten times. The chain links TRBV20-1 to TRBJ1-2, with D uncertain. Looked up from germline, CDR1 is DFQATT and CDR2 is SNEGSKA (reference sequence). There are 14 residues in the CDR3. V was clipped by 3 bases and J by 0 bases, with 11 bases between them. The CDR3 nucleotides read TGCAGTGCTAGGGGAGGGCGGACTAACTATGGCTACACCTTC. As protein: CSARGGRTNYGYTF.

Ten or more counts support this clonotype. The chain is built from TRBV4-1 and TRBJ2-6; D possibly corresponds to TRBD2 (6 bases). V lost 2 bases to trimming and J lost 3 bases, with 14 bases between them. Per the germline V gene, CDR1 is MGHRA and CDR2 is YSYEKL. The CDR3 totals 17 residues. The CDR3 region has the DNA TGCGCCAGCAGCCAATCCGGAGGGTTAGGTGGGGCCAACGTCCTGACTTTC. Translating it yields CASSQSGGLGGANVLTF.

This chain connects TRBV5-1 to TRBJ2-5, with D possibly being TRBD1 (6 bases). Germline V CDR1 and CDR2: SGHRS, YFSETQ. V was clipped by 4 bases and J by 4 bases, with 14 bases between them. The CDR3 sequence is 14 residues long. The DNA for the CDR3 is TGCGCCAGCAGCCGGGACACGGGTGGAGAGACCCAGTACTTC. Its translation: CASSRDTGGETQYF.

In this sample, this clonotype turned up many times. V and J are TRBV4-1 and TRBJ2-3; D is unresolved. The CDR3 extends over 15 amino acids. Deletions cut 0 bases from V and 3 bases from J, with 10 bases between. CDR1 is MGHRA and CDR2 is YSYEKL in the germline V gene. CDR3 DNA: TGCGCCAGCAGCCAAGATGCGGCCACAACAGATACGCAGTATTTT. This gives the protein CASSQDAATTDTQYF.

The sample holds many counts of this clonotype. The V gene is TRBV6-5, the J gene TRBJ2-7; 7 bases are a match to TRBD2. Per germline, CDR1 MNHEY and CDR2 SVGAGI. The CDR3 is 16 amino acids. V lost 8 bases and J lost 1; bases outside the gene matches: 14. CDR3 in amino acids: CASAIGPAGRSYEQYF. The CDR3 nucleotides are TGTGCCAGCGCTATAGGGCCAGCGGGAAGGTCCTACGAGCAGTACTTC.

This clonotype came up many times. The gene calls are TRBV28 and TRBJ2-3; D may be TRBD1 (6 bases). The CDR3 is 11 amino acids. V gave up 8 bases and J gave up 5 bases, with 8 bases separating them. Germline loops: CDR1 MDHEN, CDR2 SYDVKM. CDR3 protein: CASLQGDTQYF. The CDR3 region has the DNA TGTGCCAGCTTACAGGGAGATACGCAGTATTTT.

This clonotype occurred many times. In DNA, the CDR3 is TGTGCCAGCAGCCGACAGGGCTACAATGAGCAGTTCTTC. This translates into CASSRQGYNEQFF. The rearrangement uses TRBV2 and TRBJ2-1; 7 bases are shared with TRBD1. This CDR3 region has 13 residues. V trimming: 6 bases; J trimming: 3 bases; junction bases outside the gene matches: 2. CDR1 is SNHLY, CDR2 FYNNEI, per germline.

The V call is TRBV5-1, the J call TRBJ2-2; 11 positions match TRBD1. Germline CDR1 SGHRS, CDR2 YFSETQ. The junction had 6 bases not matched to a gene; V was cut back by 4 bases and J by 4 bases. The CDR3 runs 16 residues. For the CDR3, the DNA is TGCGCCAGCAGCCCCGGACAGGGGGCGTCCACCGGGGAGCTGTTTTTT. Translating it yields CASSPGQGASTGELFF.

At least ten counts were recorded for this clonotype. This chain uses TRBV20-1 with TRBJ2-5; tentatively, D is TRBD2 (7 bases). Germline CDR1 is DFQATT and CDR2 is SNEGSKA (reference sequence). CDR3 length: 11 residues. The germline V and J ends were trimmed by 6 bases and 5 bases, with 10 bases remaining between them. This CDR3 reads CSAGRGETQYF. CDR3 bases: TGCAGTGCAGGGAGGGGGGAGACCCAGTACTTC.

In this sample, this clonotype turned up many times. The rearrangement links TRBV20-1 to TRBJ2-5, with TRBD2 matching over 8 bases. J gave up 5 bases and V 4 bases, and 6 bases lay outside the gene matches. In germline, CDR1 is DFQATT, CDR2 SNEGSKA (reference sequence). The CDR3 covers 13 residues. The chain's CDR3 is CSAMPSGRETQYF. The CDR3 bases are TGCAGTGCTATGCCTAGCGGGCGGGAGACCCAGTACTTC.

The rearrangement joins TRBV29-1 to TRBJ2-7; D gene uncertain. V lost 4 bases to trimming and J lost 7 bases, with 23 bases between them. Per the germline V gene, CDR1 is SQVTM and CDR2 is ANQGSEA. The CDR3 has 15 amino acids. Here the CDR3 reads CSVVPPRRAYNEQYF. The CDR3 DNA reads TGCAGCGTTGTACCGCCTCGAAGGGCCTACAATGAGCAGTACTTC.

This chain joins TRBV5-1 and TRBJ2-5; D is possibly TRBD2 (5 bases). Trimming took 0 bases from V and 7 from J, leaving 16 bases between them. There are 15 residues in the CDR3. CDR1 is SGHRS and CDR2 is YFSETQ in the germline V gene. The CDR3 region is CASSLDGTAERTQYF. CDR3 DNA: TGCGCCAGCAGCTTGGATGGTACAGCGGAACGGACCCAGTACTTC.

This chain joins TRBV19 and TRBJ1-1; D is unresolved. CDR1 is LNHDA and CDR2 is SQIVND in the germline V gene (reference sequence). CDR3 length equals 13 residues. V lost 3 bases, J lost 3 bases, and 8 bases lay in between. In nucleotides, the CDR3 is TGTGCCAGTAGTATGAGTTCGGACACTGAAGCTTTCTTT. As protein: CASSMSSDTEAFF.

The CDR3 DNA reads TGCAGTGTTGTCAGGACTATGAACACTGAAGCTTTCTTT. Amino acids: CSVVRTMNTEAFF. The V gene is TRBV20-1, the J gene TRBJ1-1; D not certain. The CDR3 is made up of 13 amino acids. Germline values: CDR1 DFQATT, CDR2 SNEGSKA (reference sequence). V was shortened by 7 bases and J by 0 bases, with 12 bases between the two germline ends.

The table lists this clonotype with many counts. The chain links TRBV15 to TRBJ2-1, with 11 positions matching TRBD1. Germline V lookup: CDR1 LNHNV, CDR2 YYDKDF (reference sequence). This CDR3 region has 15 residues. The V gene end was trimmed by 4 bases and the J gene end by 7 bases; junction bases not matched to a gene: 6. Here the CDR3 reads CATSIGQGAFNEQFF. In DNA, the CDR3 is TGTGCCACCAGCATTGGACAGGGGGCCTTTAATGAGCAGTTCTTC.

This clonotype was seen ten or more times. The rearrangement joins TRBV7-3 to TRBJ2-2; D is unclear. The CDR3 sequence is 16 residues long. The germline gives CDR1 SGHTA, CDR2 FQGTGA. Trimming removed 2 bases from V and 6 bases from J, with 16 bases in between. Written as DNA, the CDR3 is TGTGCCAGCAGCTTACGGAGCGCGATGGCCCCCGGGGAGCTGTTTTTT. Translation: CASSLRSAMAPGELFF.

There are many counts of this clonotype. V is TRBV5-1 and J is TRBJ1-5; 8 bases are shared with TRBD1. The CDR3 loop spans 15 amino acids. Germline values: CDR1 SGHRS, CDR2 YFSETQ. Trimming removed 3 bases from V and 7 bases from J; junction bases left unmatched: 9. DNA for the CDR3: TGCGCCAGCAGCTCGACAGGGGTAAAGGGGCAGCCCCAGCATTTT. Protein product: CASSSTGVKGQPQHF. Full variable domain (remainder filled in from reference TRBV5-1 and TRBJ1-5): KAGVTQTPRYLIKTRGQQVTLSCSPISGHRSVSWYQQTPGQGLQFLFEYFSETQRNKGNFPGRFSGRQFSNSRSEMNVSTLELGDSALYLCASSSTGVKGQPQHFGDGTRLSIL.

This clonotype was seen just once. V gene TRBV9 combines with J gene TRBJ2-1; TRBD2 matches at 7 bases. The CDR3 length is 13 residues. Trimming cost V 7 bases and J 5 bases; bases outside gene matches: 6. The germline V gene encodes CDR1 SGDLS and CDR2 YYNGEE. The CDR3: CASHGGRDNEQFF. CDR3 nucleotides: TGTGCCAGCCACGGGGGGAGGGACAATGAGCAGTTCTTC. The variable domain in full, completed from reference TRBV9 and TRBJ2-1, reads DSGVTQTPKHLITATGQRVTLRCSPRSGDLSVYWYQQSLDQGLQFLIQYYNGEERAKGNILERFSAQQFPDLHSELNLSSLELGDSALYFCASHGGRDNEQFFGPGTRLTVL.

This clonotype is medium-sized (0.01 to 0.1%) within its sample. The genes are TRBV24-1 and TRBJ2-7; TRBD1 might be the D (6 bases). Trimming stripped 3 bases from V and 3 bases from J, with 17 bases between. The V gene's germline CDR1 is KGHDR and CDR2 SFDVKD. The CDR3 extends over 16 amino acids. CDR3 amino acids: CATSDDAGTRYYEQYF. CDR3 bases: TGTGCCACCAGTGATGATGCCGGGACAAGGTACTACGAGCAGTACTTC.

This clonotype has ten or more counts. The rearrangement joins TRBV12-3 or TRBV12-4 to TRBJ1-4, with 7 bases lining up with TRBD1. This CDR3 comprises 16 residues. V dropped 6 bases and J dropped 3; count of bases not matched to a gene: 10. The CDR3 protein is CASSSSTGVPNEKLFF. CDR3 coding DNA: TGTGCCAGCAGCTCCAGTACAGGGGTACCTAATGAAAAACTGTTTTTT.

Ten or more counts support this clonotype. The chain is built from TRBV5-1 and TRBJ2-7, with TRBD2 identical over 7 bases. Germline V CDR1 and CDR2: SGHRS, YFSETQ. The CDR3 covers 15 residues. V lost 0 bases to trimming and J lost 5 bases; unmatched junction nucleotides: 8. CDR3 amino acids: CASSLVASGPHEQYF. The DNA for the CDR3 is TGCGCCAGCAGCTTGGTGGCTAGCGGCCCACACGAGCAGTACTTC. Drawing the rest from reference TRBV5-1 and TRBJ2-7, the complete variable domain is KAGVTQTPRYLIKTRGQQVTLSCSPISGHRSVSWYQQTPGQGLQFLFEYFSETQRNKGNFPGRFSGRQFSNSRSEMNVSTLELGDSALYLCASSLVASGPHEQYFGPGTRLTVT.

This clonotype was observed many times. The J gene is TRBJ1-1, the V gene TRBV4-1; D is ambiguous. V lost 0 bases to trimming and J lost 0 bases, with 14 bases between them. Per germline, CDR1 MGHRA and CDR2 YSYEKL. This CDR3 spans 17 amino acids. The CDR3 coding sequence is TGCGCCAGCAGCCAAGACAGCCAAGCCGCGTTGAACACTGAAGCTTTCTTT. Translating gives CASSQDSQAALNTEAFF.

This clonotype has a count of ten or more. The rearrangement links TRBV11-2 to TRBJ2-7; either TRBD1 or TRBD2 may supply D (5 bases each). V was cut by 4 bases and J by 3 bases, with 13 bases left in between. Germline CDR1 and CDR2: SGHAT and FQNNGV. The CDR3 consists of 14 residues. CDR3 in amino acids: CASSSHPGRYEQYF. For the CDR3, the DNA is TGTGCCAGCAGCTCACATCCGGGGCGCTACGAGCAGTACTTC.